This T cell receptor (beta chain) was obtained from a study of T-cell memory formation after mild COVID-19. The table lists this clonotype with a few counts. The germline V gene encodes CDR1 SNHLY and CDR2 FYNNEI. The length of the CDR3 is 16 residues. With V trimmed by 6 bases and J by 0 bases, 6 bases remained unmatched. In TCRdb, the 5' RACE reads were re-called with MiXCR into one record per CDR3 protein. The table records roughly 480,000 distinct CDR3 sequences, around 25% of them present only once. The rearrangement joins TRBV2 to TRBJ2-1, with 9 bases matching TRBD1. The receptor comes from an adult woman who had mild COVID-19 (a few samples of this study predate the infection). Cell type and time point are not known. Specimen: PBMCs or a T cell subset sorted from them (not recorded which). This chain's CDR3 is CASSPGQGSSYNEQFF. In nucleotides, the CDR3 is TGTGCCAGCAGCCCCGGACAGGGGAGCTCCTACAATGAGCAGTTCTTC.